This T cell receptor (beta chain) comes out of a study of T cell responses to AZD1222 COVID-19 vaccine. About the study: Second-dose timings of about 4 or about 12 weeks were pooled. Study outcomes and limitations: There were mostly white British donors and more females than males, and clonal diversity was possibly underestimated. All repertoire sampling was performed exclusively after the peak T cell response.

The CDR3 totals 13 residues. Germline CDR1 and CDR2: GTSNPN and SVGIG (reference sequence). With 2 bases removed from V and 5 bases from J, the gap between germline ends came to 12 bases. TCRdb keeps only in-frame clones here, not all; method: immunoSEQ multiplex PCR. The table lists approximately 150,000 clones, about 88% of them singletons. Comment on this clone: Antigen: not known.

This TCR came from an adult in good health. The sample in question was peripheral blood, obtained on day 0 of AZD1222 vaccination. This sequence joins TRBV30 and TRBJ1-1, with D uncertain. CDR3 in amino acids: CAWSLTLGTEAFF. CDR3 in DNA: TGTGCCTGGAGTTTGACCCTGGGAACTGAAGCTTTCTTT.